This T cell receptor (beta chain) was recorded in a study of T cell changes during pregnancy in multiple sclerosis. CDR3 size: 16 residues. CDR1 is SGHRS and CDR2 is YFSETQ in the germline V gene. V shed 4 bases and J 8 bases; nucleotides not matched to a gene: 13. Some clones are missing from TCRdb's copy, which holds only in-frame ones; the method was immunoSEQ multiplex PCR. The sample has roughly 25,000 clones; approximately 89% are singletons. This rearrangement joins TRBV5-1 to TRBJ2-1, with 9 nucleotides matching TRBD2. This sample comprised CD8+ T cells from peripheral blood mononuclear cells, obtained in the second trimester of pregnancy. The sequence was collected from a female donor with multiple sclerosis, enrolled in a pregnancy study. The CDR3 is CASSNYGTSQQDEQFF. In DNA form, the CDR3 reads TGCGCCAGCAGCAATTACGGGACTAGCCAACAAGATGAGCAGTTCTTC.